This entry describes one T cell receptor (beta chain). Its antigen remains undetermined. Base qualities are not recorded, but no much larger clone differs from it by a single base. Trimming costs V 2 bases and J 4 bases, and their ends lie 11 bases apart. Reading from cysteine to phenylalanine, the CDR3 counts 14 amino acids. The sequence is cut down to CDR3 DNA, 42 bases in frame from base 1. CDR1 and CDR2 are drawn from the germline V gene: MDHEN, SYDVKM. The data stem from a study of control samples from healthy donors and cancer patients (TCRdb year 2020). Libraries were built with the immunoSEQ multiplex PCR assay. As stored in TCRdb, this immuneACCESS dataset retains in-frame rearrangements with V and J assigned. A fraction of the clones does not appear; measured against another copy, unresolved V genes explain less than half of the discrepancy, and the remainder lacks a known reason. For this sample the table gives 150,000 to 200,000 clones, of which 90% were detected only once. Of the sample, about 1.4% is held by the ten largest clones.

The origin of this receptor is a woman aged 45 to 65 in good health. Recombination linked TRBV28 to TRBJ1-1; the D gene cannot be named for sure. Sequenced: blood. The DNA is as follows: TGTGCCAGCAGTTTAGATTGGTTTGCCACTGAAGCTTTCTTT. Its protein is CASSLDWFATEAFF.